This TCR beta chain was sequenced during a study of early T cells in non-severe SARS-CoV-2 infection. The V and J ends lost 5 bases and 6 bases respectively, with 14 bases between them. The length of the CDR3 is 13 residues. Study-wide points: In VDJdb matching, anti-spike CD8 responses were favored while private and CD4 specificities went missing.

Molecules of cDNA were individually given unique molecular identifiers that were attached to them. MiXCR, run by TCRdb on the 5' RACE reads, gives a single entry per CDR3 protein. The sample includes tens of thousands of distinct CDR3 sequences, about an eighth seen only once; the top ten take roughly 1.2%. This clonotype has only a few counts. Its antigen is still unknown. The J gene is TRBJ2-7, the V gene TRBV12-3 or TRBV12-4, with D tentatively TRBD1 or TRBD2 (6 bases each). The receptor was isolated from an adult who was a healthcare worker with PCR-confirmed SARS-CoV-2 infection or an uninfected control (not recorded which). Source material: whole blood. The CDR3 nucleotides are TGTGCCAGCAGTCCGTACGGGGGCAGCGAGCAGTACTTC. This translates into CASSPYGGSEQYF.